Listed below are T cell receptor beta chains from one sample, sequenced in a study of OX40 agonist ivuxolimab in advanced cancers. Sequenced by immunoSEQ multiplex PCR; TCRdb stores in-frame clones only, minus some. The sample has 40,000 to 50,000 clones, about 80% seen once. The material was CD4+ or CD8+ T cells sorted from blood, obtained in a trial of the OX40 agonist ivuxolimab. The receptor source for this set is an adult with an advanced solid tumor such as melanoma, head and neck, liver or kidney cancer. Each CDR3 is given with its conserved first and last residue. The D gene is left open where the match is weak. Part of the rows lack a size; the others show once, few, many or a class for expanded clones.

len: 17
abundance: .
d_gene: TRBD1
v_gene: TRBV27
j_gene: TRBJ1-4
CDR3nt: TGTGCCAGCAGTCCACATAGGGACAGCCCCACTAATGAAAAACTGTTTTTT
CDR3aa: CASSPHRDSPTNEKLFF

len: 16
abundance: .
d_gene: .
v_gene: TRBV5-1
j_gene: TRBJ1-4
CDR3nt: TGCGCCAGCAGCTTGGTCCCCAGGGGTGCTAATGAAAAACTGTTTTTT
CDR3aa: CASSLVPRGANEKLFF

len: 15
abundance: .
d_gene: TRBD1
v_gene: TRBV11-2
j_gene: TRBJ2-5
CDR3nt: TGTGCCAGCAGTCGATTGACAGGGGTCCAAGAGACCCAGTACTTC
CDR3aa: CASSRLTGVQETQYF

len: 15
abundance: .
d_gene: TRBD1
v_gene: TRBV5-4
j_gene: TRBJ1-1
CDR3nt: TGTGCCAGCAGCCTGGGACAGGGGGGGGCCACTGAAGCTTTCTTT
CDR3aa: CASSLGQGGATEAFF

len: 13
abundance: .
d_gene: TRBD2
v_gene: TRBV23-1
j_gene: TRBJ2-7
CDR3nt: TGCGCCAGCAGTTCATGGGGGGGATACGAGCAGTACTTC
CDR3aa: CASSSWGGYEQYF

len: 17
abundance: .
d_gene: TRBD2
v_gene: TRBV4-3
j_gene: TRBJ2-4
CDR3nt: TGCGCCAGCAGCCTCGGGTTTACTAGCGGGAGTACGAGCATTCAGTACTTC
CDR3aa: CASSLGFTSGSTSIQYF

len: 12
abundance: .
d_gene: .
v_gene: TRBV10-2
j_gene: TRBJ2-5
CDR3nt: TGCGCCAGCACTCGGGACTCAGAGACCCAGTACTTC
CDR3aa: CASTRDSETQYF

len: 16
abundance: .
d_gene: TRBD1
v_gene: TRBV28
j_gene: TRBJ2-1
CDR3nt: TGTGCCAGCAGTCCATATGGACAGGGCTTATACAATGAGCAGTTCTTC
CDR3aa: CASSPYGQGLYNEQFF

len: 13
abundance: .
d_gene: .
v_gene: TRBV29-1
j_gene: TRBJ1-1
CDR3nt: TGCAGCGTTGAAGCGGTGGGGCTGGCTGAAGCTTTCTTT
CDR3aa: CSVEAVGLAEAFF

len: 15
abundance: .
d_gene: .
v_gene: TRBV5-8
j_gene: TRBJ1-1
CDR3nt: TGTGCCAGCAGCTTGAGTCTTGGGCGGGGCACTGAAGCTTTCTTT
CDR3aa: CASSLSLGRGTEAFF

len: 14
abundance: .
d_gene: TRBD1
v_gene: TRBV5-1
j_gene: TRBJ2-1
CDR3nt: TGCGCCAGCACCGGGACAGGGAGCTACAATGAGCAGTTCTTC
CDR3aa: CASTGTGSYNEQFF

len: 14
abundance: medium-sized
d_gene: .
v_gene: TRBV7-9
j_gene: TRBJ1-2
CDR3nt: TGTGCCAGCAGCCAGGCCAGGGGTACCTATGGCTACACCTTC
CDR3aa: CASSQARGTYGYTF

len: 16
abundance: .
d_gene: TRBD1
v_gene: TRBV2
j_gene: TRBJ1-1
CDR3nt: TGTGCCAGCAGTGCTGCAGGGGGCGCGATAGGCACTGAAGCTTTCTTT
CDR3aa: CASSAAGGAIGTEAFF

len: 11
abundance: .
d_gene: .
v_gene: TRBV20-1
j_gene: TRBJ2-1
CDR3nt: TGCAGTGCCAGAGGAGGGCTTGAGCAGTTCTTC
CDR3aa: CSARGGLEQFF

len: 15
abundance: .
d_gene: .
v_gene: TRBV7-2
j_gene: TRBJ2-2
CDR3nt: TGTGCCAGCAGCTTAGGGGGGAACCCCACCGGGGAGCTGTTTTTT
CDR3aa: CASSLGGNPTGELFF

len: 22
abundance: .
d_gene: .
v_gene: TRBV18
j_gene: TRBJ2-6
CDR3nt: TGTGCCAGCTCATCTTTCTTGGACATTTACAAAGATTTACAAAGTCGGGCCAACGTCCTGACTTTC
CDR3aa: CASSSFLDIYKDLQSRANVLTF

len: 13
abundance: .
d_gene: .
v_gene: TRBV2
j_gene: TRBJ1-3
CDR3nt: TGTGCCAGCAGGTTCGCAGGGGGAAACACCATATATTTT
CDR3aa: CASRFAGGNTIYF

len: 15
abundance: few
d_gene: .
v_gene: TRBV18
j_gene: TRBJ1-3
CDR3nt: TGTGCCAGCTCACCCAGACAGGACTCTGGAAACACCATATATTTT
CDR3aa: CASSPRQDSGNTIYF

len: 12
abundance: .
d_gene: .
v_gene: TRBV29-1
j_gene: TRBJ2-7
CDR3nt: TGCAGCGTTGGCGGACAGTCCTACGAGCAGTACTTC
CDR3aa: CSVGGQSYEQYF

len: 15
abundance: .
d_gene: .
v_gene: TRBV11-2
j_gene: TRBJ2-5
CDR3nt: TGTGCCAGCAGCTTAAAAATAGACTCACAAGAGACCCAGTACTTC
CDR3aa: CASSLKIDSQETQYF

len: 14
abundance: .
d_gene: .
v_gene: TRBV7-2
j_gene: TRBJ1-3
CDR3nt: TGTGCCAGCAGCTTATTAGGGTTAGGAGACACCATATATTTT
CDR3aa: CASSLLGLGDTIYF

len: 15
abundance: .
d_gene: .
v_gene: TRBV28
j_gene: TRBJ1-5
CDR3nt: TGTGCCAGCAGTTTACGAGGGTCTAGCAATCAGCCCCAGCATTTT
CDR3aa: CASSLRGSSNQPQHF

len: 14
abundance: .
d_gene: .
v_gene: TRBV29-1
j_gene: TRBJ1-2
CDR3nt: TGCAGCGTTACCAGGACAGAGGGTGGGAGTGGCTACACCTTC
CDR3aa: CSVTRTEGGSGYTF

len: 17
abundance: .
d_gene: TRBD1
v_gene: TRBV11-2
j_gene: TRBJ1-5
CDR3nt: TGTGCCAGCAGCTTAGAGGCTACAGGGGCCCTCAATCAGCCCCAGCATTTT
CDR3aa: CASSLEATGALNQPQHF

len: 16
abundance: .
d_gene: .
v_gene: TRBV11-2
j_gene: TRBJ2-1
CDR3nt: TGTGCCAGCAGTACCATCGCGGGGATAATCTACAATGAGCAGTTCTTC
CDR3aa: CASSTIAGIIYNEQFF

len: 14
abundance: .
d_gene: .
v_gene: TRBV5-1
j_gene: TRBJ2-5
CDR3nt: TGCGCCAGCAGCCCCTGGACATTTCAAGAGACCCAGTACTTC
CDR3aa: CASSPWTFQETQYF

len: 13
abundance: .
d_gene: TRBD1
v_gene: TRBV2
j_gene: TRBJ1-1
CDR3nt: TGTGCCAGCAGCCAGGGGGTGAACACTGAAGCTTTCTTT
CDR3aa: CASSQGVNTEAFF

len: 16
abundance: few
d_gene: TRBD1
v_gene: TRBV7-9
j_gene: TRBJ2-7
CDR3nt: TGTGCCAGCAGCTTATGGCCGGGACAGGGGTGGAACGAGCAGTACTTC
CDR3aa: CASSLWPGQGWNEQYF

len: 14
abundance: .
d_gene: .
v_gene: TRBV2
j_gene: TRBJ1-2
CDR3nt: TGTGCCAGCAGTTCGGGGAGGCAGGTCATTGGCTACACCTTC
CDR3aa: CASSSGRQVIGYTF

len: 13
abundance: .
d_gene: .
v_gene: TRBV5-1
j_gene: TRBJ1-2
CDR3nt: TGCGCCAGCAGCTTAAACGGAGACGGTGGCTACACCTTC
CDR3aa: CASSLNGDGGYTF

len: 13
abundance: few
d_gene: TRBD2
v_gene: TRBV27
j_gene: TRBJ2-1
CDR3nt: TGTGCCAGCAGGTTTCCTAGCGGGGGTCCTTGGTTCTTC
CDR3aa: CASRFPSGGPWFF

len: 14
abundance: .
d_gene: TRBD2
v_gene: TRBV5-1
j_gene: TRBJ2-1
CDR3nt: TGCGCCAGCAGCTTGAGACTAGCAGCGAATGAGCAGTTCTTC
CDR3aa: CASSLRLAANEQFF

len: 14
abundance: .
d_gene: TRBD2
v_gene: TRBV6-5
j_gene: TRBJ2-2
CDR3nt: TGTGCCAGCAGGGTGGGAGGGCCACCCGGGGAGCTGTTTTTT
CDR3aa: CASRVGGPPGELFF

len: 15
abundance: .
d_gene: TRBD2
v_gene: TRBV5-1
j_gene: TRBJ2-5
CDR3nt: TGCGCCAGCAGCTTGACACTAGCGGGAGGAGAGACCCAGTACTTC
CDR3aa: CASSLTLAGGETQYF

len: 16
abundance: .
d_gene: .
v_gene: TRBV11-3
j_gene: TRBJ1-3
CDR3nt: TGTGCCAGCAGCCCAAGAGCAGGGGACTCTGGAAACACCATATATTTT
CDR3aa: CASSPRAGDSGNTIYF

len: 12
abundance: .
d_gene: .
v_gene: TRBV28
j_gene: TRBJ2-3
CDR3nt: TGTGCCAGCAGTCGGACGACAGATACGCAGTATTTT
CDR3aa: CASSRTTDTQYF

len: 14
abundance: .
d_gene: .
v_gene: TRBV9
j_gene: TRBJ1-2
CDR3nt: TGTGCCAGCAGCGCCTCAAGTACTCCCTATGGCTACACCTTC
CDR3aa: CASSASSTPYGYTF

len: 13
abundance: .
d_gene: TRBD1
v_gene: TRBV29-1
j_gene: TRBJ1-6
CDR3nt: TGCAGCGTTATAACAGGGGTCAATTCACCCCTCCACTTT
CDR3aa: CSVITGVNSPLHF

len: 12
abundance: few
d_gene: .
v_gene: TRBV28
j_gene: TRBJ2-5
CDR3nt: TGTGCCAGCAGCCTGGGGATCAGGACCCAGTACTTC
CDR3aa: CASSLGIRTQYF

len: 15
abundance: .
d_gene: .
v_gene: TRBV5-1
j_gene: TRBJ1-3
CDR3nt: TGCGCCAGCAGCCTTCCACAGTTCTCTGGAAACACCATATATTTT
CDR3aa: CASSLPQFSGNTIYF

len: 14
abundance: .
d_gene: .
v_gene: TRBV4-1
j_gene: TRBJ2-7
CDR3nt: TGCGCCAGCAGCCAAGTGCCCGGCCGGGACGAGCAGTACTTC
CDR3aa: CASSQVPGRDEQYF

len: 18
abundance: .
d_gene: TRBD1
v_gene: TRBV6-1
j_gene: TRBJ1-5
CDR3nt: TGTGCCAGCAGTGACAATGTGACCCCGGACAGGGTCGATCAGCCCCAGCATTTT
CDR3aa: CASSDNVTPDRVDQPQHF

len: 15
abundance: .
d_gene: .
v_gene: TRBV7-9
j_gene: TRBJ1-2
CDR3nt: TGTGCCAGCAACGCGGACCAATCACCTCCTTATGGCTACACCTTC
CDR3aa: CASNADQSPPYGYTF

len: 15
abundance: .
d_gene: TRBD2
v_gene: TRBV5-1
j_gene: TRBJ2-3
CDR3nt: TGCGCCAGCAGCTTGGCTAGCGGGAGCGCAGATACGCAGTATTTT
CDR3aa: CASSLASGSADTQYF

len: 14
abundance: .
d_gene: .
v_gene: TRBV2
j_gene: TRBJ2-1
CDR3nt: TGTGCCAGCGCAGACTGGGCCTTGGGAAATGAGCAGTTCTTC
CDR3aa: CASADWALGNEQFF

len: 18
abundance: .
d_gene: TRBD2
v_gene: TRBV10-3
j_gene: TRBJ2-1
CDR3nt: TGTGCCACCGGGGAGGCCATCGGTGGGACTAGCGGCTACAATGAGCAGTTCTTC
CDR3aa: CATGEAIGGTSGYNEQFF

len: 16
abundance: .
d_gene: TRBD2
v_gene: TRBV30
j_gene: TRBJ2-7
CDR3nt: TGTGCCTGGGGGACTAGCGGGAAAGCGAGCTCCTACGAGCAGTACTTC
CDR3aa: CAWGTSGKASSYEQYF

len: 15
abundance: .
d_gene: TRBD2
v_gene: TRBV13
j_gene: TRBJ2-5
CDR3nt: TGTGCCAGCAGAATGGGGCTAGCGGGACAAGAGACCCAGTACTTC
CDR3aa: CASRMGLAGQETQYF

len: 11
abundance: .
d_gene: .
v_gene: TRBV6-6
j_gene: TRBJ2-7
CDR3nt: TGTGCCAGCAGTACCCTAAACGAGCAGTACTTC
CDR3aa: CASSTLNEQYF

len: 12
abundance: .
d_gene: .
v_gene: TRBV7-2
j_gene: TRBJ1-2
CDR3nt: TGTGCCAGCAGCTTAAGGGGCGCGGGCTACACCTTC
CDR3aa: CASSLRGAGYTF

len: 16
abundance: .
d_gene: .
v_gene: TRBV19
j_gene: TRBJ1-1
CDR3nt: TGTGCCAGTAGTCTAATCCGGGTCTCCGCGGACACTGAAGCTTTCTTT
CDR3aa: CASSLIRVSADTEAFF

len: 14
abundance: .
d_gene: .
v_gene: TRBV11-2
j_gene: TRBJ2-3
CDR3nt: TGTGCCAGCAGCTTAGCAGGGGACACAGATACGCAGTATTTT
CDR3aa: CASSLAGDTDTQYF

len: 16
abundance: .
d_gene: .
v_gene: TRBV9
j_gene: TRBJ1-3
CDR3nt: TGTGCCAGCAGCCCAGAAGGCAGGGTCTCTGGAAACACCATATATTTT
CDR3aa: CASSPEGRVSGNTIYF

len: 16
abundance: few
d_gene: .
v_gene: TRBV4-1
j_gene: TRBJ2-2
CDR3nt: TGCGCCAGCAGCCAAGACTCCCCGCACGCCGGAGGGGAGCTGTTTTTT
CDR3aa: CASSQDSPHAGGELFF